The clone carrying this T cell receptor (beta chain) occurred a few times. What it binds is not known. Expressed TCRB transcripts were sequenced, since all the RNA that had been isolated was reverse transcribed. Profiling relied on immunoSEQ multiplex PCR, and the TCRdb table lists in-frame clones only, not all of them. The sample holds 600,000 to 650,000 clones, 15% seen once. The record originates from a study of beta chain features in type 1 diabetes. Regarding the study as a whole: A moderate, significant TCRB CDR3 shortening appeared in type 1 diabetes across four CD4+ subsets. It was not settled here whether HLA type affects TCRB rearrangement. High-TCR-expressing cells could be over-represented by cDNA sequencing. Comparison showed that naive, central memory and Treg TCRB repertoires appeared more similar among patients than among healthy donors.

The clonotype comes from a man aged 18-30 years in good health. What was sequenced was naive CD4+ T cells from blood.

DNA for the CDR3: TGTGCCAGCAGACAACAGGGGAAATTTAACTATGGCTACACCTTC. It encodes CASRQQGKFNYGYTF. V usage is TRBV28 and J usage is TRBJ1-2; 7 bases are a match to TRBD1. The germline V gene has CDR1 MDHEN and CDR2 SYDVKM. V lost 6 bases and J lost 1; bases outside the gene matches: 8. The CDR3 has 15 amino acids.